Following are 21 T cell receptor beta chains from one sample sequenced in a study of blood T cell repertoires in COVID-19. Assay used: immunoSEQ multiplex PCR; TCRdb lists only in-frame clones, some missing. This table holds more than 300,000 clones, more than 70% found once. Sample: peripheral blood. All receptors derive from a woman aged 45-59 years with acute or convalescent COVID-19.

This sequence joins TRBV7-8 and TRBJ2-7; no definite D call. Trimming removed 1 base at V and 3 bases at J, with 10 bases between. Germline CDR1 SGHVS, CDR2 FQNEAQ. The CDR3 consists of 14 residues. The CDR3 sequence is CASSLDILLYEQYF. CDR3 coding DNA: TGTGCCAGCAGCTTAGACATCTTGCTCTACGAGCAGTACTTC.

J is TRBJ1-4 and V is TRBV7-6; D is undetermined. The CDR3 spans 14 residues. Germline CDR1 reads SGHVS; CDR2 reads FNYEAQ. Deletions cut 0 bases from V and 2 bases from J, with 4 bases between. The CDR3: CASSLAETNEKLFF. The DNA for the CDR3 is TGTGCCAGCAGCTTAGCGGAGACTAATGAAAAACTGTTTTTT.

The chain couples TRBV7-6 to TRBJ1-6; 11 bases map to TRBD1. The ends lost 6 bases at V and 7 bases at J; junction bases unmatched: 2. CDR1 is SGHVS, CDR2 FNYEAQ, per germline. The CDR3 runs 14 residues. CDR3 nucleotide sequence: TGTGCCAGCAGTCGGGACAGGGGGAATTCACCCCTCCACTTT. Residues: CASSRDRGNSPLHF.

This chain connects TRBV19 to TRBJ1-1, with 9 bases lining up with TRBD1. This CDR3 is 17 amino acids long. Germline values: CDR1 LNHDA, CDR2 SQIVND (reference sequence). The V and J ends lost 7 bases and 4 bases, in that order; junction bases with no gene match: 16. This CDR3 reads CASTDNRGRRRRTEAFF. For the CDR3, the DNA is TGTGCCAGTACCGATAACAGGGGGCGCAGGCGACGCACTGAAGCTTTCTTT.

The chain is built from TRBV10-3 and TRBJ1-3; D not resolved. Germline assignment: CDR1 ENHRY and CDR2 SYGVKD. The CDR3 runs 11 residues. V was trimmed by 8 bases and J by 1 base, leaving 3 bases between them. In nucleotides, the CDR3 is TGTGCCATCCGGTCTGGAAACACCATATATTTT. Translating gives CAIRSGNTIYF.

The chain employs TRBV18 and TRBJ2-1; tentatively, D is TRBD2 (6 bases). V dropped 3 bases and J dropped 0 bases, with 12 bases sitting between them. This CDR3 contains 16 residues. From germline, CDR1 is KGHSH and CDR2 LQKENI. The CDR3 coding sequence is TGTGCCAGCTCACCTCCGGGGGATAGCTCCTACAATGAGCAGTTCTTC. Its translation is CASSPPGDSSYNEQFF.

This chain connects TRBV29-1 to TRBJ2-5, with TRBD2 matching over 7 bases. This CDR3 is 13 amino acids long. CDR1 SQVTM and CDR2 ANQGSEA come from the germline V gene. V lost 5 bases and J lost 5; bases outside the gene matches: 8. CDR3 sequence reads: CSVLGGSYETQYF. The CDR3 bases are TGCAGCGTTCTTGGCGGGAGCTATGAGACCCAGTACTTC.

This chain links TRBV6-5 with TRBJ2-1; 7 nucleotides line up with TRBD1. The germline gives CDR1 MNHEY, CDR2 SVGAGI. The CDR3 runs 14 residues. V lost 6 bases, J lost 6 bases, and 8 bases stayed unmatched. CDR3 residues: CASSRGSIGNEQFF. The CDR3 coding sequence is TGTGCCAGCAGCAGGGGGTCAATAGGCAATGAGCAGTTCTTC.

The J gene is TRBJ2-7, the V gene TRBV6-2 or TRBV6-3, with TRBD2 identical over 11 bases. V lost 2 bases, J lost 0 bases, and 3 bases stayed unmatched. The CDR3 length is 16 residues. In germline, CDR1 is MNHEY, CDR2 SVGEGT. The CDR3 bases are TGTGCCAGCAGTTACCTGGGACTAGCGGTCTCCTACGAGCAGTACTTC. Translating gives CASSYLGLAVSYEQYF.

This chain links TRBV7-2 with TRBJ1-5; D gene ambiguous. V gave up 1 base and J gave up 3 bases, with 13 bases separating them. The V gene's germline CDR1 is SGHTA and CDR2 FQGNSA. This CDR3 comprises 16 residues. CDR3 protein: CASSLVPDTINQPQHF. In DNA form, the CDR3 reads TGTGCCAGCAGCTTAGTCCCCGACACAATCAATCAGCCCCAGCATTTT.

The chain is built from TRBV11-1 and TRBJ2-3; 8 nucleotides align to TRBD1. Germline V CDR1 and CDR2: SGHAT, FQDESV (reference sequence). The CDR3 consists of 16 residues. V trimming: 2 bases; J trimming: 2 bases; junction bases outside the gene matches: 6. The CDR3 region is CASSLSDRGFTDTQYF. In DNA form, the CDR3 reads TGTGCCAGCAGCTTATCCGACAGGGGATTCACAGATACGCAGTATTTT.

This clone was detected a few times. V usage is TRBV4-3 and J usage is TRBJ2-5; D not certain. Trimming took 0 bases from V and 1 from J, leaving 12 bases between them. The CDR3 sequence is 16 residues long. The germline V gene has CDR1 LGHNA and CDR2 YSLEER. CDR3 protein: CASSQDPWRPQETQYF. The CDR3 DNA sequence: TGCGCCAGCAGCCAAGATCCCTGGCGGCCCCAAGAGACCCAGTACTTC.

This sequence joins TRBV7-9 and TRBJ2-1, with unresolved D. V was shortened by 5 bases and J by 5 bases, with 7 bases between the two germline ends. Germline lookup yields CDR1 SEHNR and CDR2 FQNEAQ (reference sequence). The CDR3 length is 12 residues. The CDR3 is CASSLQDNEQFF. The CDR3 region has the DNA TGTGCCAGCAGCCTTCAGGACAATGAGCAGTTCTTC.

The chain combines TRBV6-5 with TRBJ2-2; 7 nucleotides line up with TRBD1. V shed 5 bases, J shed 4 bases, and the junction held 7 bases outside the gene matches. CDR1 is MNHEY and CDR2 is SVGAGI in the germline V gene. This CDR3 has 15 residues. CDR3 loop: CASSTQQGSTGELFF. The CDR3 DNA is TGTGCCAGCAGTACACAACAGGGGAGCACCGGGGAGCTGTTTTTT.

The chain combines TRBV19 with TRBJ2-1, with 11 bases that match TRBD2. CDR1 is LNHDA and CDR2 is SQIVND in the germline V gene (reference sequence). The CDR3 covers 15 residues. V lost 8 bases and J lost 7; bases outside the gene matches: 10. This chain's CDR3 is CASQIAGGFPNEQFF. The CDR3 nucleotides read TGTGCCAGTCAAATAGCGGGAGGGTTTCCTAATGAGCAGTTCTTC. The whole variable domain, remainder taken from reference TRBV19 and TRBJ2-1, is DGGITQSPKYLFRKEGQNVTLSCEQNLNHDAMYWYRQDPGQGLRLIYYSQIVNDFQKGDIAEGYSVSREKKESFPLTVTSAQKNPTAFYLCASQIAGGFPNEQFFGPGTRLTVL.

This rearrangement joins TRBV7-9 to TRBJ2-3; 8 bases map to TRBD2. Trimming at V came to 7 bases and at J to 3 bases, leaving 6 bases not matched to a gene. The germline V gene encodes CDR1 SEHNR and CDR2 FQNEAQ (reference sequence). This CDR3 comprises 14 residues. CDR3 residues: CASIHSGSTDTQYF. CDR3 nucleotides: TGTGCCAGCATCCACAGCGGGAGTACAGATACGCAGTATTTT.

The chain uses TRBV4-3 and TRBJ2-7, with TRBD2 identical over 15 bases. Germline loops: CDR1 LGHNA, CDR2 YSLEER. The ends lost 4 bases at V and 4 bases at J; junction bases unmatched: 11. The CDR3 is made up of 18 amino acids. The CDR3 region is CASSLGLAGGPNPYEQYF. In nucleotides, the CDR3 is TGCGCCAGCAGCCTCGGACTAGCGGGAGGGCCTAACCCTTACGAGCAGTACTTC.

This chain links TRBV7-9 with TRBJ1-1; 9 bases match TRBD1. With 1 base clipped from V and 2 bases from J, the junction kept 8 bases outside the gene matches. The CDR3 is made up of 17 amino acids. The V gene's germline CDR1 is SEHNR and CDR2 FQNEAQ (reference sequence). CDR3 DNA sequence: TGTGCCAGCAGCTTAGTCACAGGGGGCCTGGCAAACACTGAAGCTTTCTTT. Translated, it gives CASSLVTGGLANTEAFF.

The chain has TRBV27 and TRBJ1-6; TRBD1 might be the D (6 bases). V was trimmed by 3 bases and J by 10 bases, leaving 13 bases between them. CDR3 length: 14 residues. Germline CDR1 reads MNHEY; CDR2 reads SMNVEV (reference sequence). CDR3 protein: CASSFGGRESPLHF. The CDR3 region has the DNA TGTGCCAGCAGTTTCGGGGGGCGCGAGTCACCCCTCCACTTT.

The J gene is TRBJ2-5, the V gene TRBV6-6, with a tentative D call TRBD1 (5 bases). This CDR3 comprises 16 residues. The germline V gene has CDR1 MNHNY and CDR2 SVGAGI (reference sequence). V shed 2 bases and J shed 3 bases, with 16 bases lying between them. CDR3 sequence (DNA): TGTGCCAGCAGTTACGGGGCGGCCGACGACAAAGAGACCCAGTACTTC. Translated, it gives CASSYGAADDKETQYF.

The J gene is TRBJ1-3, the V gene TRBV3-1 (or the pseudogene TRBV3-2); no definite D call. Between the trimmed V and J ends, which lost 4 bases and 2 bases, there was a span of 12 bases. The CDR3 consists of 15 residues. Germline-derived CDR1 and CDR2 are LGHDT and YNNKEL (reference sequence). The CDR3 sequence is CASSLDSTPGNTIYF. The CDR3, as DNA: TGTGCCAGCAGCCTTGATTCGACACCTGGAAACACCATATATTTT.